The rows below give T cell receptor beta chains drawn from one sample of a study of CD8 T cells in ankylosing spondylitis. Using its own MiXCR run on the 5' RACE reads, TCRdb lists one record per CDR3 protein. The table includes 200,000 to 300,000 distinct CDR3 sequences, over 9.5% detected once. Sequencing used blood, either unsorted or a sorted T cell fraction (not recorded which). The receptors were sampled from a male donor with ankylosing spondylitis or in good health (not recorded which). Each CDR3 is given with its conserved first and last residue. A D gene is named only where the DNA matches it firmly. Clone size is stated in some rows and not others, as once, few, many or a class when expanded.

CSVEETAREAQYF TGCAGCGTTGAAGAGACAGCCCGAGAGGCCCAGTACTTC . TRBJ2-5 many TRBV29-1
CASSFNRDYEQYF TGCGCCAGCAGCTTTAACAGGGACTACGAGCAGTACTTC . TRBJ2-7 . TRBV5-1
CSAYGSSYNSPLHF TGCAGTGCTTACGGGAGCTCCTATAATTCACCCCTCCACTTT . TRBJ1-6 many TRBV20-1
CSARDLGRMETQYF TGCAGTGCTAGAGATTTAGGGCGTATGGAGACCCAGTACTTC . TRBJ2-5 many TRBV20-1
CASSQEVGFSYEQYF TGTGCCAGCAGCCAAGAAGTGGGATTCTCCTACGAGCAGTACTTC . TRBJ2-7 . TRBV4-2
CASSDPVGEQYF TGTGCCAGCAGTGATCCGGTGGGCGAGCAGTACTTC . TRBJ2-7 many TRBV2
CASSQQVPRGLGETQYF TGTGCCTCCTCCCAACAGGTCCCCAGGGGGCTAGGAGAGACCCAGTACTTC TRBD1 TRBJ2-5 few TRBV3-1
CASSQDLGQYNEQFF TGCGCCAGCAGCCAAGATCTGGGACAGTACAATGAGCAGTTCTTC TRBD1 TRBJ2-1 many TRBV4-1
CASRQTSGVQYF TGTGCCAGCAGGCAAACTAGCGGGGTGCAGTATTTT TRBD2 TRBJ2-3 . TRBV12-3/TRBV12-4
CASGPGVLGVETQYF TGTGCCAGCGGCCCCGGGGTCCTTGGGGTGGAGACCCAGTACTTC . TRBJ2-5 . TRBV5-6
CSARLTSGGLSDTQYF TGCAGTGCTAGGCTTACTAGCGGGGGTTTGTCAGATACGCAGTATTTT TRBD2 TRBJ2-3 few TRBV20-1
CASSQDGGSDTQYF TGTGCCAGCAGCCAAGATGGCGGGTCAGATACGCAGTATTTT . TRBJ2-3 . TRBV4-2
CASSPNRVGGYTF TGTGCCAGCAGCCCTAACAGGGTTGGAGGCTACACCTTC . TRBJ1-2 . TRBV7-2
CASSMTPGNEQFF TGTGCCAGTAGTATGACACCTGGCAATGAGCAGTTCTTC . TRBJ2-1 few TRBV19
CASSSPGRNEKLFF TGTGCCAGCAGTTCACCGGGACGGAATGAAAAACTGTTTTTT . TRBJ1-4 . TRBV12-3/TRBV12-4
CASRQGRALNTEAFF TGTGCCAGCAGACAGGGGAGGGCCCTGAACACTGAAGCTTTCTTT TRBD1 TRBJ1-1 . TRBV27
CASSRSFNQPQHF TGTGCCAGCAGTCGGTCCTTCAATCAGCCCCAGCATTTT . TRBJ1-5 many TRBV27
CASSLGAGSSEAFF TGCGCCAGCAGCTTAGGGGCAGGGAGCTCCGAAGCTTTCTTT . TRBJ1-1 . TRBV5-1
CASSLVLALRRETQYF TGTGCCAGCAGCTTAGTTCTGGCCCTCCGACGAGAGACCCAGTACTTC . TRBJ2-5 few TRBV11-2
CAFSLWLQGPYMNTEAFF TGTGCCTTCAGTTTGTGGCTCCAGGGACCGTACATGAACACTGAAGCTTTCTTT . TRBJ1-1 once TRBV3-1
CSARETSHTYEQYF TGCAGTGCTAGAGAGACTAGCCACACCTACGAGCAGTACTTC TRBD2 TRBJ2-7 . TRBV20-1
CASSLFIADSTDTQYF TGTGCCAGCAGCCTCTTCATAGCGGACAGCACAGATACGCAGTATTTT . TRBJ2-3 many TRBV21-1
CASRTTDPYSNQPQHF TGTGCCAGCAGGACGACGGACCCCTATAGCAATCAGCCCCAGCATTTT . TRBJ1-5 many TRBV27
CASSQGDRATDTQYF TGCGCCAGCAGCCAAGGGGACAGGGCCACAGATACGCAGTATTTT TRBD1 TRBJ2-3 many TRBV4-1
CASSLAFGTPAKNIQYF TGTGCCAGCAGCTTAGCGTTCGGGACCCCCGCCAAAAACATTCAGTACTTC . TRBJ2-4 few TRBV7-9
CASSNRRTGELFF TGTGCCAGCAGCAACCGACGGACCGGGGAGCTGTTTTTT . TRBJ2-2 many TRBV12-3/TRBV12-4
CASSPDQGQGLHYEQYF TGTGCCAGCAGCCCCGACCAGGGACAGGGACTTCACTACGAGCAGTACTTC TRBD1 TRBJ2-7 . TRBV4-2
CASRREPILSGNTIYF TGCGCCAGCAGGAGGGAACCTATCCTCTCTGGAAACACCATATATTTT . TRBJ1-3 many TRBV5-1
CASSQGGSDPSDEQFF TGTGCCAGCAGCCAAGGGGGGTCCGACCCTTCCGATGAGCAGTTCTTC . TRBJ2-1 many TRBV3-1
CASSQDIRGDTEAFF TGTGCCAGCAGCCAAGATATAAGGGGGGACACTGAAGCTTTCTTT . TRBJ1-1 few TRBV4-2
CASSLDGGLDTQYF TGTGCCAGCAGCTTAGACGGGGGTCTAGATACGCAGTATTTT . TRBJ2-3 many TRBV11-2
CASSLHASGANVLTF TGTGCCAGCAGTTTACACGCATCTGGGGCCAACGTCCTGACTTTC . TRBJ2-6 many TRBV28
CASSLGTFYSPLHF TGTGCCAGCAGCTTAGGGACTTTTTATTCACCCCTCCACTTT . TRBJ1-6 many TRBV7-8
CASSESMGRGIQETQYF TGCGCCAGCAGTGAGTCGATGGGGAGGGGGATCCAAGAGACCCAGTACTTC . TRBJ2-5 few TRBV10-2
CASSQPGSTGGEGANVLTF TGTGCCAGCAGCCAACCCGGGAGCACAGGGGGCGAAGGGGCCAACGTCCTGACTTTC TRBD1 TRBJ2-6 . TRBV3-1
CASSEFDFAPYNEQFF TGTGCCAGCAGTGAATTTGACTTTGCCCCCTACAATGAGCAGTTCTTC . TRBJ2-1 few TRBV6-1
CASSPGQGSYGYTF TGTGCCAGCAGTCCGGGACAGGGGAGCTATGGCTACACCTTC TRBD1 TRBJ1-2 many TRBV12-3/TRBV12-4
CAWSAKTEQFF TGTGCCTGGAGTGCAAAGACTGAGCAGTTCTTC . TRBJ2-1 few TRBV30
CASSYGAEPNTGELFF TGTGCCAGCAGTTACGGGGCGGAGCCGAACACCGGGGAGCTGTTTTTT . TRBJ2-2 few TRBV6-5
CASSYSLEKSDRDYGYTF TGTGCCAGCAGTTACTCCTTGGAAAAGAGTGACAGGGACTATGGCTACACCTTC TRBD1 TRBJ1-2 many TRBV6-5
CASSLGLAGPTGELFF TGTGCCAGCAGCTTAGGGCTAGCGGGGCCCACCGGGGAGCTGTTTTTT TRBD2 TRBJ2-2 . TRBV7-8
CASSLMGMSNEKLFF TGCGCCAGCAGCTTGATGGGGATGTCTAATGAAAAACTGTTTTTT . TRBJ1-4 many TRBV5-1
CASSLTSGSGRAWDTQYF TGTGCCAGCAGCCTTACGTCAGGCAGCGGGAGGGCTTGGGATACGCAGTATTTT TRBD2 TRBJ2-3 few TRBV9
CASSLSGQGGETQYF TGCGCCAGCAGCTTGTCGGGACAGGGCGGCGAGACCCAGTACTTC TRBD1 TRBJ2-5 many TRBV5-1